The 19 T cell receptor beta chains below were found in one sample sequenced in a study of identical twins (dated by TCRdb to the mid-2010s). The library was prepared using 5' RACE. The instrument was an Illumina HiSeq 2000. Using fastp at Q25 and MiXCR, TCRdb reprocessed the public reads and kept productive beta chains. Here each entry gathers all rows of one CDR3 protein and keeps the most common genes and DNA. Within this sample are 1.5 million or so distinct CDR3 sequences, with around 33% of them counted one time only. The top ten clonotypes cover roughly 0.3% of the sample. Sequenced material: cord blood. The receptors come from a newborn girl in good health.

This clonotype was detected a few times. J is TRBJ2-1 and V is TRBV6-5, with 16 bases aligning to TRBD2. The ends lost 4 bases at V and 8 bases at J; junction bases unmatched: 5. The germline CDR1 and CDR2 sequences are MNHEY and SVGAGI. This CDR3 contains 16 residues. The CDR3 reads CASSWGLAGGRYEQFF. CDR3 in DNA: TGTGCCAGCAGTTGGGGACTAGCGGGAGGGAGGTATGAGCAGTTCTTC.

This rearrangement joins TRBV27 to TRBJ2-4; perhaps TRBD2 as D (6 bases). CDR1 is MNHEY and CDR2 is SMNVEV in the germline V gene (reference sequence). The CDR3 spans 15 residues. V was trimmed by 7 bases and J by 13 bases, leaving 26 bases between them. In DNA form, the CDR3 reads TGTGCCAGCAAAAAATTAGCGGTATTTTACAATGAGCAGTACTTC. It encodes CASKKLAVFYNEQYF.

The chain recombines TRBV6-5 with TRBJ2-1, with D possibly matching TRBD2 (6 bases). CDR1 MNHEY and CDR2 SVGAGI come from the germline V gene. Deletions cut 0 bases from V and 6 bases from J, with 9 bases between. The CDR3 has 14 amino acids. The CDR3 sequence is CASSYSTGSNEQFF. In DNA form, the CDR3 reads TGTGCCAGCAGTTACTCGACCGGGAGCAATGAGCAGTTCTTC.

This clonotype was counted a few times. The chain uses TRBV18 and TRBJ1-6, with TRBD1 identical over 10 bases. Germline CDR1 reads KGHSH; CDR2 reads LQKENI. This CDR3 has 18 residues. With V trimmed by 5 bases and J by 10 bases, 17 bases remained unmatched. The CDR3 nucleotides are TGTGCCAGCTCAGCTCTTTCCGGGACAGGGGAAAAAGTGTCACCCCTCCACTTT. Residues: CASSALSGTGEKVSPLHF.

This clonotype was seen more than once but under ten times. The chain joins TRBV5-1 to TRBJ2-7; tentatively, D is TRBD2 (5 bases). Trimming took 3 bases from V and 3 from J, leaving 19 bases between them. The CDR3 spans 16 residues. From germline, CDR1 is SGHRS and CDR2 YFSETQ. DNA for the CDR3: TGCGCCAGCAGCTGGAAAAGCGGTACACCAGACTACGAGCAGTACTTC. Translation gives CASSWKSGTPDYEQYF.

In its sample, this clonotype was seen once. V is TRBV13 and J is TRBJ2-3; 12 bases are a match to TRBD2. Per the germline V gene, CDR1 is PRHDT and CDR2 is FYEKMQ (reference sequence). With 0 bases clipped from V and 2 bases from J, the junction kept 6 bases outside the gene matches. The length of the CDR3 is 18 residues. CDR3 protein: CASSLGRLAGASTDTQYF. For the CDR3, the DNA is TGTGCCAGCAGCTTAGGCCGACTAGCGGGGGCCTCCACAGATACGCAGTATTTT.

This chain connects TRBV21-1 to TRBJ2-7; the listed D gene, TRBD2, was not tested against the DNA. TRBV21-1 is flagged as a pseudogene. The CDR3 runs to 16 residues. Here the CDR3 DNA reads TGTGCCAGCACTTCCTCGCGACTAGCGGACTCCTACGAGCAGTACTTC. Translation gives CASTSSRLADSYEQYF.

The chain carries TRBV12-3 or TRBV12-4 and TRBJ2-6; D is ambiguous. The ends were cut back, 1 base at V and 1 base at J, with 14 bases in the middle. This CDR3 is built from 18 residues. In nucleotides, the CDR3 is TGTGCCAGCAGTTTAGACCTAAGGACGTCATCTGGGGCCAACGTCCTGACTTTC. Encoded protein: CASSLDLRTSSGANVLTF.

The V call is TRBV20-1, the J call TRBJ1-5; D might be TRBD1 (6 bases). Germline assignment: CDR1 DFQATT and CDR2 SNEGSKA (reference sequence). There are 14 residues in the CDR3. V was cut by 0 bases and J by 7 bases, with 13 bases left in between. The CDR3 region is CSARDRGGGQPQHF. CDR3 coding DNA: TGCAGTGCTAGAGATCGCGGGGGCGGGCAGCCCCAGCATTTT.

With respect to this clonotype: The junction and the germline gene differ at one end; a read error may be behind it. The chain links TRBV6-1 to TRBJ2-3; 11 positions match TRBD2. The CDR3 extends over 16 amino acids. CDR1 and CDR2 from the germline V gene are MNHNS and SASEGT. Here the CDR3 DNA reads TGTGCCATCTTGCGGGGACTAGCGGACCGCACAGATACGCGGTATTTT. Translation: CAILRGLADRTDTRYF.

The J gene is TRBJ2-3, the V gene TRBV28, with D uncertain. The CDR3 is made up of 14 amino acids. Germline V gene lookup returns CDR1 MDHEN and CDR2 SYDVKM. The V and J ends lost 0 bases and 2 bases respectively, with 6 bases between them. The DNA of the CDR3 is TGTGCCAGCAGTTTATGGTGGCTCACAGATACGCAGTATTTT. The encoded protein is CASSLWWLTDTQYF.

This clonotype was observed a few times. V and J are TRBV7-2 and TRBJ1-1, with TRBD1 as a possible D gene (5 bases). Germline lookup yields CDR1 SGHTA and CDR2 FQGNSA. The CDR3 runs 15 residues. The ends were cut back, 0 bases at V and 4 bases at J, with 12 bases in the middle. CDR3 nucleotides: TGTGCCAGCAGCTTAGCTTGGGGGACCTTCACTGAAGCTTTCTTT. This translates into CASSLAWGTFTEAFF.

V usage is TRBV12-3 or TRBV12-4 and J usage is TRBJ2-5; 12 nucleotides match TRBD2. Losses at the gene ends were 2 bases for V and 5 bases for J; bases not matched to a gene: 3. The CDR3 totals 15 residues. DNA for the CDR3: TGTGCCAGCAGTTTAACTAGCGGGAGGTGGGAGACCCAGTACTTC. Residues: CASSLTSGRWETQYF.

Concerning this clonotype: The junction shows a germline mismatch at one end, possibly a read error. This sequence joins TRBV7-6 and TRBJ1-5; 7 nucleotides match TRBD1. CDR1 is SGHVS, CDR2 FNYEAQ, per germline. The CDR3 runs to 20 residues. CDR3 DNA: TGTGCCAGCAGCTTAGCCCCAGGGACAGCGTCTATGTATAGCGATCAGCCCCAGCATTTT. Translated: CASSLAPGTASMYSDQPQHF.

This clonotype was found many times. This chain joins TRBV12-3 or TRBV12-4 and TRBJ2-7; the D call may be TRBD1 or TRBD2 (6 bases each). This CDR3 is built from 15 residues. The V and J ends lost 3 bases and 0 bases respectively, with 12 bases between them. The CDR3 spells CASSLGGQRSYEQYF. CDR3 nucleotides: TGTGCCAGCAGTTTGGGGGGCCAACGCTCCTACGAGCAGTACTTC.

This clonotype was counted only a few times. The chain links TRBV5-1 to TRBJ2-2; tentatively, D is TRBD2 (5 bases). V lost 0 bases, J lost 5 bases, and 14 bases lay in between. The CDR3 loop spans 16 amino acids. Germline V lookup: CDR1 SGHRS, CDR2 YFSETQ. The CDR3 sequence: CASSLVYLPGTGELFF. The DNA for the CDR3 is TGCGCCAGCAGCTTGGTTTACTTACCGGGGACCGGGGAGCTGTTTTTT. Supplemented by reference TRBV5-1 and TRBJ2-2, the full variable domain reads KAGVTQTPRYLIKTRGQQVTLSCSPISGHRSVSWYQQTPGQGLQFLFEYFSETQRNKGNFPGRFSGRQFSNSRSEMNVSTLELGDSALYLCASSLVYLPGTGELFFGEGSRLTVL.

This clonotype was seen more than once but under ten times. The chain links TRBV11-2 to TRBJ1-2; 7 bases agree with TRBD1. With 1 base clipped from V and 4 bases from J, the junction kept 9 bases outside the gene matches. This CDR3 contains 16 residues. CDR1 and CDR2 from the germline V gene are SGHAT and FQNNGV. DNA of the CDR3: TGTGCCAGCAGCTTAGTTAAGGGACAGCGTCCCTATGGCTACACCTTC. Its protein is CASSLVKGQRPYGYTF. The full variable domain, its missing parts supplied by reference TRBV11-2 and TRBJ1-2, is EAGVAQSPRYKIIEKRQSVAFWCNPISGHATLYWYQQILGQGPKLLIQFQNNGVVDDSQLPKDRFSAERLKGVDSTLKIQPAKLEDSAVYLCASSLVKGQRPYGYTFGSGTRLTVV.

Only one count was recorded for this clonotype. A much bigger clone sits one base away, suggesting this may be a read error. The chain recombines TRBV4-2 with TRBJ2-4; D unclear. The DNA end favors TRBJ2-7, so the J call may be wrong. Germline-derived CDR1 and CDR2 are LGHNA and YNFKEQ. The CDR3 covers 14 residues. The CDR3 loop reads CAGSQWGSGYEQYF. CDR3 nucleotides: TGTGCCGGCAGCCAATGGGGTTCAGGATACGAGCAGTACTTC.

This chain connects TRBV10-3 to TRBJ2-4; 8 bases align to TRBD2. The DNA end is a closer match to TRBJ2-7, so the J assignment may be wrong. From germline, CDR1 is ENHRY and CDR2 SYGVKD. The length of the CDR3 is 18 residues. The CDR3, as DNA: TGTGCCATCAGTGAGTCGAGTAGGCAGCTAGCGGGCCGGCTCGAGCAGTACTTC. Amino acids: CAISESSRQLAGRLEQYF.